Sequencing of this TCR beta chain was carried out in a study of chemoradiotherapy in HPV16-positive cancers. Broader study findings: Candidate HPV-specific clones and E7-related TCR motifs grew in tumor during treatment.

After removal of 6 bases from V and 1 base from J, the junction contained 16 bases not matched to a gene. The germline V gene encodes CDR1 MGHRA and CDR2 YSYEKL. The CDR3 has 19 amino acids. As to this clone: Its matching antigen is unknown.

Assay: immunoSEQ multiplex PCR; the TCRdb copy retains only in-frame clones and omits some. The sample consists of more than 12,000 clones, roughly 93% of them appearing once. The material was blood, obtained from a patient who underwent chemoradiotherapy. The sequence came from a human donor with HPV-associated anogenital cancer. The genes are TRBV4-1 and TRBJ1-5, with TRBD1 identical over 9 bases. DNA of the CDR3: TGCGCCAGCAGTTCCGGGACAGGGTTGCCGAGGGGGAGCAATCAGCCCCAGCATTTT. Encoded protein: CASSSGTGLPRGSNQPQHF.